This T cell receptor (beta chain) was identified in a study of graft-versus-host responses after intestinal transplantation. The overall study: Isolated intestinal, liver-intestinal, or multivisceral transplants had been given to the recipients.

This clone occurred a few times. Its antigen is currently unknown. Sequencing was performed with immunoSEQ multiplex PCR; in TCRdb, only in-frame clones are kept and a portion is missing. The table lists 30,000 to 40,000 clones, roughly 94% of them singletons. The ends were cut back, 6 bases at V and 2 bases at J, with 14 bases in the middle. The CDR3 is made up of 14 amino acids. CDR1 and CDR2 from the germline V gene are LNHDA and SQIVND (reference sequence). Study-wide results and limits: The study found high graft-versus-host to host-versus-graft clonal ratios in allografts of patients with graft-donor T cell macrochimerism. Some GvH clones were seen earlier in gut or blood, suggesting intestinal origin. Researchers found peak circulating GvH clone levels linked to early post-transplant HvG declines.

The TCR was taken from a human donor who was the organ donor for an intestinal transplant. Sequences were derived from unstimulated CD4+ T cells sorted from spleen or lymph node cells, sampled before transplant. This chain joins TRBV19 and TRBJ2-7, with a weak D call TRBD1 (6 bases). The CDR3 spells CASSSSQGTYEQYF. The CDR3 coding sequence is TGTGCCAGTAGCTCCTCCCAGGGGACCTACGAGCAGTACTTC.